One sample yielded the 19 T cell receptor beta chains listed below, sequenced in a study of cytomegalovirus exposure and HLA in healthy donors. In the PCR, 60 Vbeta and 13 Jbeta primers were used. The table came from immunoSEQ multiplex PCR; TCRdb's copy has only in-frame clones and leaves some out. The sample shows fewer than 130,000 clones, 80% of them seen only once. The sequencing sample was made of PBMCs. The receptor source for this set is a woman aged 60-75 years in good health and CMV-seropositive.

The genes are TRBV27 and TRBJ2-1, with D hard to call. V lost 4 bases and J lost 5, with 18 bases in between. Looked up from germline, CDR1 is MNHEY and CDR2 is SMNVEV (reference sequence). The CDR3 is made up of 16 amino acids. The CDR3 region is CASSSELGSRDNEQFF. CDR3 bases: TGTGCCAGCAGTTCAGAATTAGGAAGTCGGGACAATGAGCAGTTCTTC.

The chain joins TRBV28 to TRBJ2-7; a weak D match, TRBD1 (7 bases). Germline CDR1 and CDR2: MDHEN and SYDVKM. V lost 2 bases to trimming and J lost 2 bases, with 13 bases between them. The CDR3 contains 15 residues. The CDR3 spells CASSLDLRGAYEQYF. The CDR3 region has the DNA TGTGCCAGCAGTTTAGATCTCAGGGGGGCCTACGAGCAGTACTTC.

This chain connects TRBV19 to TRBJ1-2; 7 bases fit TRBD1. V lost 10 bases, J lost 7 bases, and 15 bases stayed unmatched. Germline loops: CDR1 LNHDA, CDR2 SQIVND (reference sequence). The CDR3 totals 14 residues. Written as DNA, the CDR3 is TGTGCCACTGGGACAGCCTTTAATGTCATTGGCTACACCTTC. Translation gives CATGTAFNVIGYTF.

This chain connects TRBV29-1 to TRBJ2-5; D unresolved. The CDR3 covers 8 residues. Per the germline V gene, CDR1 is SQVTM and CDR2 is ANQGSEA. V was shortened by 8 bases and J by 5 bases, with 3 bases between the two germline ends. This chain's CDR3 is CSPETQYF. The CDR3 coding sequence is TGCAGCCCGGAGACCCAGTACTTC.

This sequence joins TRBV15 and TRBJ2-7; 7 positions agree with TRBD2. CDR3 length: 17 amino acids. Per the germline V gene, CDR1 is LNHNV and CDR2 is YYDKDF (reference sequence). Trimming at V came to 5 bases and at J to 10 bases, leaving 23 bases not matched to a gene. The CDR3 spells CATSGAGWEGVLREQYF. The CDR3 coding sequence is TGTGCCACCAGCGGGGCCGGGTGGGAGGGCGTTCTACGAGAACAGTACTTC.

This sequence joins TRBV19 and TRBJ2-1, with 13 bases lining up with TRBD2. The CDR3 has 17 amino acids. Germline assignment: CDR1 LNHDA and CDR2 SQIVND (reference sequence). V lost 6 bases, J lost 5 bases, and 10 bases stayed unmatched. The CDR3, as DNA: TGTGCCAGTAGAGCGACCCCGGGACTAGCGGGACACAATGAGCAGTTCTTC. Protein sequence: CASRATPGLAGHNEQFF.

The rearrangement links TRBV7-9 to TRBJ2-1; TRBD1 aligns across 9 bases. The V and J ends lost 6 bases and 5 bases, in that order; junction bases with no gene match: 11. The length of the CDR3 is 16 residues. CDR1 is SEHNR and CDR2 is FQNEAQ in the germline V gene (reference sequence). The CDR3 nucleotides read TGTGCCAGCAGGCCAGACAGGGGGGCCTCACACAATGAGCAGTTCTTC. This gives the protein CASRPDRGASHNEQFF.

This rearrangement joins TRBV28 to TRBJ2-7, with TRBD1 matching over 10 bases. Germline CDR1 is MDHEN and CDR2 is SYDVKM. This CDR3 comprises 14 residues. V shed 5 bases, J shed 0 bases, and the junction held 1 base outside the gene matches. The CDR3 sequence: CASSRTGGSYEQYF. The CDR3 bases are TGTGCCAGCAGTCGGACAGGGGGCTCCTACGAGCAGTACTTC.

The J gene is TRBJ2-1, the V gene TRBV5-1, with TRBD2 matching over 8 bases. The germline gives CDR1 SGHRS, CDR2 YFSETQ. The CDR3 length is 15 residues. V lost 4 bases, J lost 10 bases, and 13 bases stayed unmatched. CDR3 coding DNA: TGCGCCAGCAGCGCCGGGACTAGGACCCGGCGGGAGCAGTTCTTC. This gives the protein CASSAGTRTRREQFF.

With respect to this clone: An end of the junction differs from the germline gene, which may be a read error. The gene calls are TRBV19 and TRBJ2-1; 9 bases are shared with TRBD1. The germline gives CDR1 LNHDA, CDR2 SQIVND (reference sequence). This CDR3 comprises 13 residues. CDR3 region: CASSIARDRAPLF. The DNA for the CDR3 is TGTGCCAGTAGTATAGCGCGGGACAGGGCCCCCCTCTTC.

This sequence joins TRBV5-1 and TRBJ1-6; 8 bases are a match to TRBD1. This CDR3 comprises 16 residues. V trimming: 5 bases; J trimming: 0 bases; junction bases outside the gene matches: 4. Germline assignment: CDR1 SGHRS and CDR2 YFSETQ. DNA of the CDR3: TGCGCCAGCAGGAGAGGACAGGGCTCCTATAATTCACCCCTCCACTTT. It encodes CASRRGQGSYNSPLHF.

J is TRBJ2-7 and V is TRBV13; 8 bases are a match to TRBD2. The CDR3 totals 15 residues. V shed 5 bases, J shed 6 bases, and the junction held 12 bases outside the gene matches. From germline, CDR1 is PRHDT and CDR2 FYEKMQ (reference sequence). The CDR3 here is CASSRDLAGPLEQYF. For the CDR3, the DNA is TGTGCCAGCAGCCGGGATCTAGCGGGCCCCCTCGAGCAGTACTTC.

The chain is built from TRBV6-1 and TRBJ1-4, with no clear D. V shed 0 bases and J shed 10 bases, with 18 bases lying between them. The CDR3 consists of 16 residues. Germline V lookup: CDR1 MNHNS, CDR2 SASEGT. CDR3 DNA sequence: TGTGCCAGCAGTGAAGCGTGGGAGGGTTCTCGAGGAAAACTGTTTTTT. Its translation: CASSEAWEGSRGKLFF.

The genes are TRBV6-6 and TRBJ2-3; tentative D call: TRBD2 (6 bases). The germline gives CDR1 MNHNY, CDR2 SVGAGI (reference sequence). The V and J ends lost 5 bases and 2 bases respectively, with 11 bases between them. This CDR3 is 14 amino acids long. The CDR3 loop reads CASSRGGDTDTQYF. The DNA for the CDR3 is TGTGCCAGCAGTCGAGGCGGGGACACAGATACGCAGTATTTT.

The chain joins TRBV19 to TRBJ1-5; 11 nucleotides line up with TRBD1. The junction had 12 bases not matched to a gene; V was cut back by 5 bases and J by 6 bases. The CDR3 runs to 17 residues. In germline, CDR1 is LNHDA, CDR2 SQIVND (reference sequence). The CDR3 reads CASSPWDRGANLQPQHF. Written as DNA, the CDR3 is TGTGCCAGTAGTCCCTGGGACAGGGGGGCTAATCTTCAGCCCCAGCATTTT.

J is TRBJ1-2 and V is TRBV10-3; 8 bases are a match to TRBD1. V shed 9 bases, J shed 2 bases, and the junction held 5 bases outside the gene matches. Germline CDR1 and CDR2: ENHRY and SYGVKD. CDR3 length equals 13 residues. CDR3 sequence: CAMNGQGNYGYTF. DNA for the CDR3: TGTGCCATGAACGGACAGGGAAACTATGGCTACACCTTC.

This chain joins TRBV5-4 and TRBJ2-1, with 14 bases aligning to TRBD2. From germline, CDR1 is SGHNT and CDR2 YYREEE (reference sequence). The CDR3 has 15 amino acids. V lost 3 bases to trimming and J lost 8 bases; unmatched junction nucleotides: 4. DNA for the CDR3: TGTGCCAGCAGCTCCGGGACTAGCGGGAGTCATGAGCAGTTCTTC. This encodes CASSSGTSGSHEQFF.

The V call is TRBV5-1, the J call TRBJ2-1; 13 bases are shared with TRBD2. The length of the CDR3 is 16 residues. Germline V lookup: CDR1 SGHRS, CDR2 YFSETQ. Trimming took 6 bases from V and 2 from J; bases not matched to a gene: 5. In DNA, the CDR3 is TGCGCCAGCATGATCGGACTAGCGGGAGCCTACAATGAGCAGTTCTTC. It codes for CASMIGLAGAYNEQFF.

This clone has just a few counts. The chain uses TRBV5-1 and TRBJ1-2, with 7 positions matching TRBD1. Trimming removed 3 bases from V and 5 bases from J; junction bases left unmatched: 16. CDR1 is SGHRS and CDR2 is YFSETQ in the germline V gene. The CDR3 sequence is 17 residues long. The CDR3 DNA reads TGCGCCAGCAGCTGGGGGGACAGAGACGGGTCGGGTTATGGCTACACCTTC. This sequence encodes CASSWGDRDGSGYGYTF.